This TCR beta chain was observed in a study of T cells after yellow fever vaccination. Study at large: Where fractions had low cell numbers, libraries were prepared from them with the SMART-Seq v4 Ultra Low Input RNA kit.

Study-level results: Clones from primary vaccination mostly reappeared after the booster (around 96% CD4, approximately 86% CD8). On re-exposure, the response was weaker but peaked faster, at day 5 versus 15.

This clonotype was picked up a small number of times. What it binds is unknown. TCRdb re-called the 5' RACE reads with MiXCR, one entry per CDR3 protein. The sample lists some 120,000 distinct CDR3 sequences, 7.5% to 10% occurring once. Trimming removed 1 base from V and 7 bases from J, with 8 bases in between. The germline V gene has CDR1 SGHVS and CDR2 FNYEAQ. The CDR3 is 13 amino acids. Here the sequenced sample was CD8+ T cells sorted from PBMCs, taken on the day of the yellow fever booster vaccination. The V gene is TRBV7-6, the J gene TRBJ1-5; D is ambiguous. The clonotype was recovered from a man aged 18 to 35 who received the YFV17D yellow fever vaccine. The CDR3 DNA sequence: TGTGCCAGCAGCTTAGAGGAGAGGCAGCCCCAGCATTTT. Translated: CASSLEERQPQHF.